This T cell receptor (beta chain) was sequenced in a study of blood T cell repertoires in COVID-19. The wider study: Spain, Italy and the United States supplied samples that represented acute and convalescent COVID-19. The analysed material was cDNA or gDNA that came from T cells, B-cell-depleted T cells, or PBMCs.

Under the authors' procedure: From reference gene primer amplification, estimates of nucleated cell counts were derived. Some clones are missing from TCRdb's copy, which holds only in-frame ones; the method was immunoSEQ multiplex PCR. D and trimming come from the DNA, and the V and J calls and clone size come from that table. The data show hundreds of thousands of clones, around 88% seen once. Sequencing was done on a sample of peripheral blood. This TCR was sampled from a man at least 80 years old with acute or convalescent COVID-19.

The CDR3 region has the DNA TGCAGCGCCCAGGACAGGGGTCTCAATGAGCAGTTCTTC. Translating gives CSAQDRGLNEQFF. The rearrangement joins TRBV29-1 to TRBJ2-1, with 9 bases lining up with TRBD1. The V and J ends lost 7 bases and 6 bases, in that order; junction bases with no gene match: 7. In germline, CDR1 is SQVTM, CDR2 ANQGSEA. This CDR3 contains 13 residues.